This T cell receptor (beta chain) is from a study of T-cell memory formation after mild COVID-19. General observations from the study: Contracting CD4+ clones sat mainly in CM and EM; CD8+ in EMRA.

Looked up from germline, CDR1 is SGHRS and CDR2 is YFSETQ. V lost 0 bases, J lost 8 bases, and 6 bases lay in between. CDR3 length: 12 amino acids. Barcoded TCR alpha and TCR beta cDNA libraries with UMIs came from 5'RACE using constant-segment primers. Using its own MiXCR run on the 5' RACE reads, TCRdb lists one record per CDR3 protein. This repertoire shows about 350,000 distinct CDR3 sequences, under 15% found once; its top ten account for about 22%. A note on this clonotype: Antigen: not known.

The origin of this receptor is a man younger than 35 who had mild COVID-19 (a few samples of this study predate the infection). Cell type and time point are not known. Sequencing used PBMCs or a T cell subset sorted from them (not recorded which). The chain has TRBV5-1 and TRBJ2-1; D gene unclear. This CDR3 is CASSLGNDEQFF. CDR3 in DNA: TGCGCCAGCAGCTTGGGAAACGATGAGCAGTTCTTC.